This T cell receptor beta chain was captured by sequencing in a study of blood T cell repertoires in COVID-19. For the study at large: Sites across the United States, Italy and Spain contributed samples from acute and convalescent COVID-19. The cDNA or gDNA used as material had been derived from T cells, B-cell-depleted T cells, or PBMCs.

Authors' data handling: Counts of nucleated cells, estimated from reference gene primer amplification, were obtained. The assay was immunoSEQ multiplex PCR, and TCRdb's table has in-frame clones only and misses some. V and J calls plus clone size are reproduced from that table; the DNA served to infer D and trimming. The sample includes over 95,000 clones, approximately 84% of them seen just once. This clone was recorded only once. With V trimmed by 5 bases and J by 2 bases, 7 bases remained unmatched. Germline assignment: CDR1 SGHAT and CDR2 FQNNGV. This CDR3 contains 15 residues. The V and J genes are TRBV11-2 and TRBJ2-7; 9 bases align to TRBD1. The TCR originated in a man aged 50 to 59 with acute or convalescent COVID-19. Sequencing was performed on peripheral blood. DNA of the CDR3: TGTGCCAGCAGCACAATGGACAGGGGCGCCTACGAGCAGTACTTC. Its translation: CASSTMDRGAYEQYF.